This T cell receptor (beta chain) was identified in a study of PD-1 blockade in classical Hodgkin lymphoma. A remark on this clone: Its antigen is currently unknown.

Study-wide results and limits: Whatever underlies the repertoire differences (possibly disease activity or prior therapy) remains undefined. TCR diversity rose significantly by C4D1 in CD4+ but not CD8+ cells. A reduction in baseline TCR diversity was reportedly seen in newly diagnosed patients relative to healthy donors.

Repertoires were generated with immunoSEQ multiplex PCR, while TCRdb's copy carries only in-frame clones and drops some. Among more than 50,000 clones listed, 71% were seen once. In germline, CDR1 is LNHDA, CDR2 SQIVND (reference sequence). Losses at the gene ends were 5 bases for V and 1 base for J; bases not matched to a gene: 11. CDR3 size: 16 residues. All patients relapsed after autologous stem cell transplantation, and brentuximab vedotin exposure varied. Specimen: peripheral blood mononuclear cells (PBMCs), collected before the second cycle of nivolumab. This chain links TRBV19 with TRBJ2-7; 7 bases are a match to TRBD2. The TCR originated in a human donor with classical Hodgkin lymphoma. The CDR3 DNA reads as TGTGCCAGTAGTGGGGGAGGGACTCTTCGTTCCTACGAGCAGTACTTC. It is translated as CASSGGGTLRSYEQYF.